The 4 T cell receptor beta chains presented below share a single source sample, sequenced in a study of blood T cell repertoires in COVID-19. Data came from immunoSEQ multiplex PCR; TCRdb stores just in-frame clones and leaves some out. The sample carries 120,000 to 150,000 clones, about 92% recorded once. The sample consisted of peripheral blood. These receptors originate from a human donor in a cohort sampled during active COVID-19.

The chain's CDR3 is CASSDRGYGYTF. CDR3 coding DNA: TGTGCCAGCAGTGACAGGGGTTATGGCTACACCTTC. The chain has TRBV6-2 or TRBV6-3 and TRBJ1-2, with 8 bases fitting TRBD1. The germline V gene has CDR1 MNHEY and CDR2 SVGEGT. This CDR3 contains 12 residues. V lost 5 bases to trimming and J lost 5 bases; unmatched junction nucleotides: 1.

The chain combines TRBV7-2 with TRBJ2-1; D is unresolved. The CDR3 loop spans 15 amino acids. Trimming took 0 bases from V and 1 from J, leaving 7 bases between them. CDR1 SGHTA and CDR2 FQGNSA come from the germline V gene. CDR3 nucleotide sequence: TGTGCCAGCAGCTTAGCGCCGACTTCCTACAATGAGCAGTTCTTC. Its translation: CASSLAPTSYNEQFF.

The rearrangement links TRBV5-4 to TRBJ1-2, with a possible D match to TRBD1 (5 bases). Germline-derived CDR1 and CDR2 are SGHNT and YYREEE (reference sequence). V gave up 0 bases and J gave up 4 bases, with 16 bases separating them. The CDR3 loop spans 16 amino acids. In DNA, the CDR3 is TGTGCCAGCAGCTTGGCCGTAGGGGTTCGGAGCTATGGCTACACCTTC. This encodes CASSLAVGVRSYGYTF.

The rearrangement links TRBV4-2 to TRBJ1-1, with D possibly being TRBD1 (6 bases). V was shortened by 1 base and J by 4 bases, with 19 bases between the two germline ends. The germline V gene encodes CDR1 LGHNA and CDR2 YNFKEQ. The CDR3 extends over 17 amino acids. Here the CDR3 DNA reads TGTGCCAGCAGCCAAGCGACAGGACTCCCCCGGGGCACTGAAGCTTTCTTT. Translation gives CASSQATGLPRGTEAFF.